One T cell receptor beta chain is described in this entry. The CDR3 extends over 16 amino acids. Between the trimmed V and J ends, which lost 0 bases and 14 bases, there was a span of 23 bases. Germline V CDR1 and CDR2: LGHDT, YNNKEL (reference sequence). As handled by the study authors: For nucleated cells, counts were estimated from reference gene primer amplification. Profiling relied on immunoSEQ multiplex PCR, and the TCRdb table lists in-frame clones only, not all of them. The DNA gave D and trimming, while V, J and clone size come from that table. The table lists tens of thousands of clones, 91% of them singletons. This record comes from a study of blood T cell repertoires in COVID-19.

Sequenced sample: peripheral blood. The chain is built from TRBV3-1 (or the pseudogene TRBV3-2) and TRBJ2-1; the D gene is possibly TRBD2 (6 bases). This TCR was sampled from a human donor in a cohort sampled during active COVID-19. CDR3 coding DNA: TGTGCCAGCAGCCAAGATGGTAGCGGTCCCTCTCGGAAGGAGTTCTTC. It codes for CASSQDGSGPSRKEFF.